Detailed here is one TCR beta chain. The antigen remains undetermined. This CDR3 is built from 17 residues. Germline V CDR1 and CDR2: SNHLY, FYNNEI. The trim removed 6 bases at V and 10 bases at J, leaving 13 bases unmatched. This entry is derived from a study of cytomegalovirus exposure and HLA in healthy donors. Study-wide points: TRBV6-2, TRBV6-3 and other indistinguishable V segments were excluded.

The PCR contained 60 Vbeta and 13 Jbeta primers. Clones were read by immunoSEQ multiplex PCR, and TCRdb kept only the in-frame ones, dropping some. The sample holds some 91,000 clones, around 80% seen once. Source material: PBMCs. The sequence derives from an older woman in good health and CMV-seronegative. The rearrangement joins TRBV2 to TRBJ2-1, with TRBD2 identical over 15 bases. Here the CDR3 reads CASSLDGTSGGPREQFF. In nucleotides, the CDR3 is TGTGCCAGCAGCCTAGACGGGACTAGCGGGGGGCCAAGGGAGCAGTTCTTC.